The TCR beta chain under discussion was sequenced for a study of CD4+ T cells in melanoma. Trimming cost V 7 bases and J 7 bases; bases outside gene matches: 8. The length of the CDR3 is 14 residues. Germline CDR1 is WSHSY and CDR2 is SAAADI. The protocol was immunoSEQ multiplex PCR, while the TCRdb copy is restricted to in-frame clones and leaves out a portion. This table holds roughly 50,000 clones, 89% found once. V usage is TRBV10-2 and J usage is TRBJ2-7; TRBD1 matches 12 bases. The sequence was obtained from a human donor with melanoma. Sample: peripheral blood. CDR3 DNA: TGCGCCAGCACTCAGGGACAGGGGGCAGGTGAGCAGTACTTC. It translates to CASTQGQGAGEQYF.